One sample yielded the 25 T cell receptor beta chains listed below, sequenced in a study of OX40 agonist ivuxolimab in advanced cancers. Clones were sequenced by immunoSEQ multiplex PCR, and TCRdb holds only the in-frame ones, with some missing. The sample includes about 72,000 clones, around 91% of them seen just once. This specimen was CD4+ or CD8+ T cells sorted from blood, taken in a trial of the OX40 agonist ivuxolimab. Source of these receptors: an adult with an advanced solid tumor such as melanoma, head and neck, liver or kidney cancer.

The V and J genes are TRBV4-1 and TRBJ2-7, with TRBD1 matching 9 bases. Germline loops: CDR1 MGHRA, CDR2 YSYEKL. The ends lost 3 bases at V and 2 bases at J; junction bases unmatched: 14. The CDR3 runs 18 residues. The DNA for the CDR3 is TGCGCCAGCAGCCAGGGGACAGGGAGCGCCCTGAAGACCTACGAGCAGTACTTC. Translating gives CASSQGTGSALKTYEQYF.

V gene TRBV4-2 combines with J gene TRBJ2-4; D gene uncertain. CDR3 length: 16 amino acids. Looked up from germline, CDR1 is LGHNA and CDR2 is YNFKEQ. The ends were cut back, 0 bases at V and 0 bases at J, with 9 bases in the middle. The CDR3 nucleotides are TGTGCCAGCAGCCAAGAGGGTACCCTAGCCAAAAACATTCAGTACTTC. This encodes CASSQEGTLAKNIQYF.

V gene TRBV15 combines with J gene TRBJ2-7; D is undetermined. CDR3 size: 14 residues. With 6 bases removed from V and 0 bases from J, the gap between germline ends came to 12 bases. Germline loops: CDR1 LNHNV, CDR2 YYDKDF (reference sequence). CDR3 residues: CATSSRPASYEQYF. DNA for the CDR3: TGTGCCACCAGTTCGAGGCCGGCCTCCTACGAGCAGTACTTC.

The V gene is TRBV2, the J gene TRBJ1-2; D uncertain. CDR1 and CDR2 (germline): SNHLY, FYNNEI. This CDR3 comprises 12 residues. The germline V and J ends were trimmed by 2 bases and 4 bases, with 5 bases remaining between them. This CDR3 reads CASSETPYGYTF. In DNA, the CDR3 is TGTGCCAGCAGTGAAACCCCCTATGGCTACACCTTC.

This clone was seen once. The chain recombines TRBV18 with TRBJ1-5; D is perhaps TRBD1 (6 bases). CDR3 size: 16 residues. Germline V lookup: CDR1 KGHSH, CDR2 LQKENI. V dropped 5 bases and J dropped 2 bases, with 16 bases sitting between them. The CDR3 loop is CASSSWTARGNQPQHF. The CDR3 nucleotides are TGTGCCAGCTCATCTTGGACAGCCCGTGGCAATCAGCCCCAGCATTTT.

The V call is TRBV28, the J call TRBJ2-7, with 12 bases aligning to TRBD2. Losses at the gene ends were 6 bases for V and 5 bases for J; bases not matched to a gene: 8. The V gene's germline CDR1 is MDHEN and CDR2 SYDVKM. The CDR3 is 15 residues long. The CDR3 is CASRPPSGGADEQYF. The CDR3 DNA is TGTGCCAGCAGACCCCCTAGCGGGGGGGCCGACGAGCAGTACTTC.

This sequence joins TRBV2 and TRBJ1-2, with 7 nucleotides matching TRBD1. The V gene's germline CDR1 is SNHLY and CDR2 FYNNEI. The CDR3 is made up of 14 amino acids. With 7 bases clipped from V and 2 bases from J, the junction kept 7 bases outside the gene matches. CDR3 nucleotide sequence: TGTGCCAGCACCCCGGACAGGCAAAACTATGGCTACACCTTC. Its protein product is CASTPDRQNYGYTF.

This chain connects TRBV5-4 to TRBJ1-3; D is uncertain. The germline V gene has CDR1 SGHNT and CDR2 YYREEE (reference sequence). Trimming shortened V by 4 bases and J by 1 base, and 18 bases separated the two germline ends. The CDR3 sequence is 17 residues long. The chain's CDR3 is CASSPGPTSKSGNTIYF. DNA for the CDR3: TGTGCCAGCAGCCCCGGGCCCACTTCTAAATCTGGAAACACCATATATTTT.

The gene calls are TRBV11-2 and TRBJ1-2; D gene unclear. Trimming cost V 1 base and J 0 bases, with 6 bases left between them. This CDR3 spans 14 amino acids. In germline, CDR1 is SGHAT, CDR2 FQNNGV. The CDR3 spells CASSLAGPNYGYTF. CDR3 nucleotides: TGTGCCAGCAGCTTAGCCGGTCCTAACTATGGCTACACCTTC.

This CDR3 reads CASSGGQGYGELFF. For the CDR3, the DNA is TGCGCCAGCAGCGGCGGACAGGGTTACGGGGAGCTGTTTTTT. This sequence joins TRBV5-1 and TRBJ2-2; 8 bases match TRBD1. J was trimmed by 7 bases and V by 4 bases; bases with no gene match: 6. Looked up from germline, CDR1 is SGHRS and CDR2 is YFSETQ. CDR3 length equals 14 residues.

The sample holds a few counts of this clone. The genes are TRBV4-2 and TRBJ2-2, with no clear D. CDR3 size: 16 residues. Trimming cost V 0 bases and J 2 bases, with 10 bases left between them. CDR1 and CDR2 (germline): LGHNA, YNFKEQ. CDR3 nucleotides: TGTGCCAGCAGCCAAGAGGTCTCGGCAAACACCGGGGAGCTGTTTTTT. Translated: CASSQEVSANTGELFF.

The chain combines TRBV19 with TRBJ2-5; a weak D match, TRBD1 (6 bases). The CDR3 is made up of 14 amino acids. The V end was cut by 5 bases, the J end by 4 bases, with 14 bases between. The germline CDR1 and CDR2 sequences are LNHDA and SQIVND (reference sequence). In DNA form, the CDR3 reads TGTGCCAGTAGTTGGGGGCGAGAAAGAGAGACCCAGTACTTC. It codes for CASSWGRERETQYF.

A few counts support this clone. The junction departs from the called germline gene at one end, perhaps through a read error. The V gene is TRBV7-7, the J gene TRBJ2-2; D might be TRBD2 (6 bases). There are 15 residues in the CDR3. CDR1 SSHAT and CDR2 FNYEAQ come from the germline V gene (reference sequence). CDR3 region: CASSRSGEDTGELFF. CDR3 DNA: TGTGCTAGCAGCCGTAGCGGAGAGGACACCGGGGAGCTGTTTTTT.

V usage is TRBV4-1 and J usage is TRBJ2-2; 8 bases are a match to TRBD1. The CDR3 is made up of 21 amino acids. V was pared by 0 bases and J by 6 bases, with 21 bases of the junction left unmatched. Germline V gives CDR1 MGHRA, CDR2 YSYEKL. This CDR3 reads CASSQEGGRQGSRVLAGELFF. The CDR3 region has the DNA TGCGCCAGCAGCCAAGAAGGTGGGAGACAGGGGTCCCGAGTCTTGGCCGGGGAGCTGTTTTTT.

The chain couples TRBV6-5 to TRBJ1-5, with D tentatively TRBD1 (5 bases). V was pared by 0 bases and J by 11 bases, with 14 bases between. This CDR3 is 14 amino acids long. Germline V gene data show CDR1 as MNHEY and CDR2 as SVGAGI. The CDR3 here is CASSYSQVSEAQHF. CDR3 nucleotide sequence: TGTGCCAGCAGTTACTCACAGGTCTCAGAGGCCCAGCATTTT.

The rearrangement links TRBV30 to TRBJ2-3, with D perhaps matching TRBD1 or TRBD2 (5 bases each). Germline V gene data show CDR1 as GTSNPN and CDR2 as SVGIG (reference sequence). V shed 2 bases and J shed 2 bases, with 14 bases lying between them. This CDR3 spans 15 amino acids. For the CDR3, the DNA is TGTGCCTGGAGTCGAGGGCAGGGAGACACAGATACGCAGTATTTT. Its translation: CAWSRGQGDTDTQYF.

The V and J genes are TRBV2 and TRBJ1-4; no firm D call. V was shortened by 4 bases and J by 3 bases, with 9 bases between the two germline ends. CDR1 SNHLY and CDR2 FYNNEI come from the germline V gene. CDR3 size: 14 residues. CDR3: CASSGRGSNEKLFF. CDR3 nucleotides: TGTGCCAGCAGTGGTCGAGGGTCTAATGAAAAACTGTTTTTT.

This chain connects TRBV7-8 to TRBJ2-7; possible D gene TRBD2, 5 bases. The germline CDR1 and CDR2 sequences are SGHVS and FQNEAQ. CDR3 length: 15 amino acids. V lost 5 bases to trimming and J lost 2 bases, with 16 bases between them. The CDR3 protein is CASSRGLTTPYEQYF. CDR3 sequence (DNA): TGTGCCAGCAGCCGCGGACTGACTACCCCCTACGAGCAGTACTTC.

This chain connects TRBV5-1 to TRBJ2-3; TRBD2 matches at 12 bases. V shed 5 bases, J shed 0 bases, and the junction held 4 bases outside the gene matches. Germline V CDR1 and CDR2: SGHRS, YFSETQ. The CDR3 contains 16 residues. CDR3 region: CASRRTSGDSTDTQYF. CDR3 in DNA: TGCGCCAGCAGACGGACTAGCGGGGATAGCACAGATACGCAGTATTTT. Supplemented by reference TRBV5-1 and TRBJ2-3, the full variable domain reads KAGVTQTPRYLIKTRGQQVTLSCSPISGHRSVSWYQQTPGQGLQFLFEYFSETQRNKGNFPGRFSGRQFSNSRSEMNVSTLELGDSALYLCASRRTSGDSTDTQYFGPGTRLTVL.

V is TRBV5-8 and J is TRBJ2-7; possibly TRBD2 for D (5 bases). The CDR3 length is 17 residues. Trimming shortened V by 4 bases and J by 6 bases, and 26 bases separated the two germline ends. CDR1 and CDR2 (germline): SGHTS, YDEGEE. DNA for the CDR3: TGTGCCAGCAGCGAGGAGGCGGGTGGATTAGCAAAGCCCGAGCAGTACTTC. The encoded protein is CASSEEAGGLAKPEQYF.

The J gene is TRBJ2-7, the V gene TRBV7-2; D gene ambiguous. Germline CDR1 is SGHTA and CDR2 is FQGNSA. This CDR3 has 14 amino acids. The germline V and J ends were trimmed by 5 bases and 0 bases, with 11 bases remaining between them. CDR3 loop: CASSHRSSSYEQYF. In nucleotides, the CDR3 is TGTGCCAGCAGCCATCGTAGCAGCTCCTACGAGCAGTACTTC.

This rearrangement joins TRBV2 to TRBJ2-7; D is unclear. Germline V gives CDR1 SNHLY, CDR2 FYNNEI. This CDR3 spans 11 amino acids. V shed 4 bases and J shed 6 bases, with 7 bases lying between them. CDR3 coding DNA: TGTGCCAGCAGTGGGTCAGTCGAGCAGTACTTC. Translation: CASSGSVEQYF.

The V and J genes are TRBV9 and TRBJ2-3; 7 bases match TRBD2. The CDR3 has 17 amino acids. The V gene's germline CDR1 is SGDLS and CDR2 YYNGEE. V lost 3 bases to trimming and J lost 5 bases; unmatched junction nucleotides: 15. The CDR3 sequence: CASSETPGAGRVDTQYF. The CDR3 DNA follows: TGTGCCAGCAGCGAGACGCCTGGGGCGGGGAGGGTAGATACGCAGTATTTT. The full variable domain, its missing parts supplied by reference TRBV9 and TRBJ2-3, is DSGVTQTPKHLITATGQRVTLRCSPRSGDLSVYWYQQSLDQGLQFLIQYYNGEERAKGNILERFSAQQFPDLHSELNLSSLELGDSALYFCASSETPGAGRVDTQYFGPGTRLTVL.

This sequence joins TRBV4-1 and TRBJ2-1, with D perhaps matching TRBD2 (5 bases). The CDR3 is 17 amino acids. V shed 2 bases and J shed 1 base, with 15 bases lying between them. Germline loops: CDR1 MGHRA, CDR2 YSYEKL. CDR3 nucleotides: TGCGCCAGCAGCCAACTCTTGAGGGAGAGGTCCTACAATGAGCAGTTCTTC. Translated, it gives CASSQLLRERSYNEQFF.

The chain combines TRBV7-3 with TRBJ1-2; D gene unclear. CDR1 and CDR2 (germline): SGHTA, FQGTGA. The V and J ends lost 5 bases and 7 bases respectively, with 17 bases between them. This CDR3 spans 14 amino acids. The DNA of the CDR3 is TGTGCCAGCAGCCAAGGGTCTGATGGTCTTGGCTACACCTTC. Its translation: CASSQGSDGLGYTF.